What follows are 30 T cell receptor beta chains derived from one specimen sequenced in a study of blood T cell repertoires in COVID-19. Some clones are missing from TCRdb's copy, which holds only in-frame ones; the method was immunoSEQ multiplex PCR. The sample carries 70,000 to 95,000 clones, about 81% recorded once. The sample was peripheral blood. The origin of the receptors is a human donor in a cohort sampled during active COVID-19.

Remarks on this clone: Other nucleotide sequences in the sample specify the same CDR3. The chain employs TRBV12-3 or TRBV12-4 and TRBJ1-2; maybe TRBD1 (6 bases). The CDR3 contains 13 residues. V lost 3 bases, J lost 4 bases, and 9 bases lay in between. The CDR3 DNA is TGTGCCAGCAGTTTGAGGGGGGGCTATGGCTACACCTTC. This sequence encodes CASSLRGGYGYTF.

The rearrangement links TRBV6-1 to TRBJ1-1; 9 positions agree with TRBD1. The trim removed 1 base at V and 4 bases at J, leaving 4 bases unmatched. CDR3 length: 15 residues. From germline, CDR1 is MNHNS and CDR2 SASEGT. The chain's CDR3 is CASSEGTGVATEAFF. CDR3 sequence (DNA): TGTGCCAGCAGTGAAGGGACAGGGGTGGCCACTGAAGCTTTCTTT.

The chain employs TRBV5-1 and TRBJ2-5; D may be TRBD2 (7 bases). Germline V gene data show CDR1 as SGHRS and CDR2 as YFSETQ. V was cut by 3 bases and J by 4 bases, with 13 bases left in between. The CDR3 covers 14 residues. CDR3 protein: CASSSGGGGETQYF. CDR3 sequence (DNA): TGCGCCAGCAGCTCTGGGGGAGGGGGAGAGACCCAGTACTTC.

This chain joins TRBV11-2 and TRBJ2-7; TRBD1 is a possible D gene (5 bases). The CDR3 has 14 amino acids. V lost 2 bases and J lost 0, with 8 bases in between. Germline CDR1 SGHAT, CDR2 FQNNGV. CDR3 in amino acids: CASSLFTGSYEQYF. The CDR3 nucleotides read TGTGCCAGCAGCTTATTTACAGGCTCCTACGAGCAGTACTTC. The entire variable domain, with the rest obtained from reference TRBV11-2 and TRBJ2-7, is as follows: EAGVAQSPRYKIIEKRQSVAFWCNPISGHATLYWYQQILGQGPKLLIQFQNNGVVDDSQLPKDRFSAERLKGVDSTLKIQPAKLEDSAVYLCASSLFTGSYEQYFGPGTRLTVT.

This clone was seen many times. In DNA, the CDR3 is TGTGCCAGTTTTGAGGGGGTAGGGAGCGGGGAGCTGTTTTTT. Its translation is CASFEGVGSGELFF. The rearrangement links TRBV19 to TRBJ2-2, with D maybe TRBD1 (6 bases). Germline values: CDR1 LNHDA, CDR2 SQIVND (reference sequence). The CDR3 runs 14 residues. V was pared by 8 bases and J by 7 bases, with 17 bases between.

This clone was seen a handful of times. The V and J genes are TRBV19 and TRBJ1-5, with TRBD1 matching 7 bases. V trimming: 2 bases; J trimming: 6 bases; junction bases outside the gene matches: 7. The CDR3 consists of 15 residues. Germline assignment: CDR1 LNHDA and CDR2 SQIVND (reference sequence). CDR3 DNA: TGTGCCAGTAGTATACGACAGGGTGGTTTTCAGCCCCAGCATTTT. Translated: CASSIRQGGFQPQHF.

Only a few counts were recorded for this clone. The genes are TRBV28 and TRBJ1-5, with TRBD1 matching over 10 bases. Germline lookup yields CDR1 MDHEN and CDR2 SYDVKM. The CDR3 runs 15 residues. The V gene end was trimmed by 6 bases and the J gene end by 4 bases; junction bases not matched to a gene: 6. In nucleotides, the CDR3 is TGTGCCAGCAGGCGGACAGGGGGTAGTAATCAGCCCCAGCATTTT. Protein product: CASRRTGGSNQPQHF.

The chain is built from TRBV18 and TRBJ2-3; 8 bases align to TRBD2. Germline CDR1 KGHSH, CDR2 LQKENI. This CDR3 spans 15 amino acids. Germline trimming cut 2 bases from V and 2 bases from J; bases unmatched to any gene: 3. The CDR3 DNA reads TGTGCCAGCTCACCAGGGCGGGGGGCCACAGATACGCAGTATTTT. Translating it yields CASSPGRGATDTQYF. Using reference TRBV18 and TRBJ2-3 for the parts outside the CDR3, the full variable domain is NAGVMQNPRHLVRRRGQEARLRCSPMKGHSHVYWYRQLPEEGLKFMVYLQKENIIDESGMPKERFSAEFPKEGPSILRIQQVVRGDSAAYFCASSPGRGATDTQYFGPGTRLTVL.

J is TRBJ1-3 and V is TRBV29-1; 10 bases map to TRBD1. The CDR3 runs 16 residues. Germline V gene data show CDR1 as SQVTM and CDR2 as ANQGSEA. J was trimmed by 0 bases and V by 6 bases; bases with no gene match: 8. In DNA, the CDR3 is TGCAGCGTAAGACAGGGGGCATCCACCTCTGGAAACACCATATATTTT. Translated: CSVRQGASTSGNTIYF.

The chain carries TRBV28 and TRBJ1-4, with TRBD1 matching over 7 bases. Germline V gives CDR1 MDHEN, CDR2 SYDVKM. V was pared by 2 bases and J by 0 bases, with 0 bases of the junction left unmatched. The CDR3 covers 15 residues. The CDR3 region has the DNA TGTGCCAGCAGTTTAGACAGGGCAACTAATGAAAAACTGTTTTTT. Encoded protein: CASSLDRATNEKLFF.

This chain connects TRBV19 to TRBJ1-3; D is unresolved. Germline loops: CDR1 LNHDA, CDR2 SQIVND (reference sequence). V was shortened by 8 bases and J by 0 bases, with 14 bases between the two germline ends. CDR3 length: 15 amino acids. CDR3 in DNA: TGTGCCAGTCGACCGGGATTAATCTCTGGAAACACCATATATTTT. This gives the protein CASRPGLISGNTIYF.

This chain joins TRBV7-9 and TRBJ1-2; the match to TRBD1 covers 7 bases. The junction had 2 bases not matched to a gene; V was cut back by 4 bases and J by 3 bases. CDR1 and CDR2 (germline): SEHNR, FQNEAQ (reference sequence). There are 13 residues in the CDR3. CDR3 sequence reads: CASSSQGDYGYTF. The CDR3 coding sequence is TGTGCCAGCAGCTCCCAGGGGGACTATGGCTACACCTTC.

This sequence joins TRBV7-9 and TRBJ2-2; 10 bases are shared with TRBD1. V lost 11 bases and J lost 3; bases outside the gene matches: 12. The CDR3 covers 16 residues. The germline V gene encodes CDR1 SEHNR and CDR2 FQNEAQ (reference sequence). CDR3 in amino acids: CAGPGQGTPDTGELFF. The DNA for the CDR3 is TGTGCCGGTCCGGGACAGGGGACTCCAGACACCGGGGAGCTGTTTTTT.

The V call is TRBV3-1 (or the pseudogene TRBV3-2), the J call TRBJ2-1; D remains unclear. Germline assignment: CDR1 LGHDT and CDR2 YNNKEL (reference sequence). V was clipped by 3 bases and J by 0 bases, with 18 bases between them. The CDR3 is 18 residues long. The CDR3 is CASSHRSVGESSYNEQFF. The CDR3 DNA sequence: TGTGCCAGCAGCCATCGCTCGGTAGGAGAAAGCTCCTACAATGAGCAGTTCTTC.

This clone was counted between two and nine times. The chain links TRBV3-1 (or the pseudogene TRBV3-2) to TRBJ1-1, with unresolved D. Between the trimmed V and J ends, which lost 2 bases and 6 bases, there was a span of 4 bases. Germline CDR1 LGHDT, CDR2 YNNKEL (reference sequence). This CDR3 is 11 amino acids long. This chain's CDR3 is CASSQHSEAFF. CDR3 sequence (DNA): TGTGCCAGCAGCCAACACTCTGAAGCTTTCTTT.

V usage is TRBV27 and J usage is TRBJ1-2, with a tentative D call TRBD1 (6 bases). Trimming shortened V by 7 bases and J by 0 bases, and 12 bases separated the two germline ends. The CDR3 is 14 amino acids. The germline CDR1 and CDR2 sequences are MNHEY and SMNVEV (reference sequence). The CDR3 nucleotides read TGTGCCAGCAAGGGGGTGGTAGCTAACTATGGCTACACCTTC. Translation: CASKGVVANYGYTF.

This chain links TRBV18 with TRBJ1-1; 8 bases match TRBD1. This CDR3 region has 14 residues. Trimming at V came to 2 bases and at J to 3 bases, leaving 2 bases not matched to a gene. Germline V lookup: CDR1 KGHSH, CDR2 LQKENI. This chain's CDR3 is CASSPNRGDTEAFF. CDR3 nucleotides: TGTGCCAGCTCACCAAACAGGGGGGACACTGAAGCTTTCTTT.

The rearrangement links TRBV28 to TRBJ1-2; the D is unclear. The CDR3 loop spans 12 amino acids. Per the germline V gene, CDR1 is MDHEN and CDR2 is SYDVKM. V was trimmed by 3 bases and J by 4 bases, leaving 6 bases between them. The CDR3 reads CASSFKAYGYTF. CDR3 coding DNA: TGTGCCAGCAGTTTTAAAGCCTATGGCTACACCTTC.

The rearrangement links TRBV5-4 to TRBJ2-3; the match to TRBD2 covers 7 bases. The CDR3 has 15 amino acids. The V gene end was trimmed by 3 bases and the J gene end by 0 bases; junction bases not matched to a gene: 4. The V gene's germline CDR1 is SGHNT and CDR2 YYREEE (reference sequence). CDR3 amino acids: CASSWGGSSTDTQYF. The DNA of the CDR3 is TGTGCCAGCAGCTGGGGGGGTTCTAGCACAGATACGCAGTATTTT.

The V and J genes are TRBV5-8 and TRBJ2-6, with a possible D match to TRBD2 (5 bases). Between the trimmed V and J ends, which lost 0 bases and 4 bases, there was a span of 8 bases. Per germline, CDR1 SGHTS and CDR2 YDEGEE. CDR3 size: 15 residues. CDR3 residues: CASSLAGSGANVLTF. The CDR3, as DNA: TGTGCCAGCAGCTTGGCGGGGTCCGGGGCCAACGTCCTGACTTTC.

This sequence joins TRBV19 and TRBJ2-2, with 7 nucleotides matching TRBD1. Losses at the gene ends were 4 bases for V and 5 bases for J; bases not matched to a gene: 7. The CDR3 length is 15 residues. The germline V gene encodes CDR1 LNHDA and CDR2 SQIVND (reference sequence). Written as DNA, the CDR3 is TGTGCCAGTAGTAAAGCCGACAGGGAAACCGGGGAGCTGTTTTTT. Its protein product is CASSKADRETGELFF.

The chain joins TRBV6-5 to TRBJ1-2; 7 nucleotides align to TRBD1. Germline loops: CDR1 MNHEY, CDR2 SVGAGI. The CDR3 runs to 14 residues. After removal of 1 base from V and 8 bases from J, the junction contained 7 bases not matched to a gene. In nucleotides, the CDR3 is TGTGCCAGCAGTTACTGGGGAGACAGGGACGGCTACACCTTC. As protein: CASSYWGDRDGYTF.

This chain joins TRBV6-4 and TRBJ1-4, with 9 bases identical to TRBD1. This CDR3 region has 13 residues. The germline CDR1 and CDR2 sequences are MRHNA and SNTAGT. The V segment lost 8 bases and the J segment 5 bases; nucleotides outside the gene matches: 3. The chain's CDR3 is CASGGQGNEKLFF. As DNA, the CDR3 is TGTGCCAGCGGAGGACAGGGGAATGAAAAACTGTTTTTT.

The chain uses TRBV10-1 and TRBJ2-1, with 7 bases lining up with TRBD1. Losses at the gene ends were 6 bases for V and 5 bases for J; bases not matched to a gene: 4. CDR3 length: 13 amino acids. CDR1 is WNHNN and CDR2 is SYGVQD in the germline V gene (reference sequence). This chain's CDR3 is CASSRDRHNEQFF. The CDR3 DNA follows: TGCGCCAGCAGCCGGGACAGACACAATGAGCAGTTCTTC.

The V call is TRBV18, the J call TRBJ1-6; 7 bases align to TRBD1. After removal of 5 bases from V and 8 bases from J, the junction contained 12 bases not matched to a gene. The germline CDR1 and CDR2 sequences are KGHSH and LQKENI. The CDR3 has 16 residues. The CDR3, as DNA: TGTGCCAGCTCAGTCGCCCGGGACAGTACATATTCACCCCTCCACTTT. Translating it yields CASSVARDSTYSPLHF.

The rearrangement joins TRBV7-9 to TRBJ1-1, with D possibly being TRBD1 (5 bases). The CDR3 is 16 amino acids. V dropped 3 bases and J dropped 4 bases, with 18 bases sitting between them. Germline-derived CDR1 and CDR2 are SEHNR and FQNEAQ (reference sequence). The CDR3 spells CASSLRGGVGGTEAFF. CDR3 sequence (DNA): TGTGCCAGCAGCTTGAGGGGAGGTGTAGGTGGCACTGAAGCTTTCTTT.

The chain uses TRBV27 and TRBJ1-6; D not certain. Between the trimmed V and J ends, which lost 6 bases and 14 bases, there was a span of 17 bases. The germline V gene encodes CDR1 MNHEY and CDR2 SMNVEV (reference sequence). CDR3 size: 13 residues. The CDR3 here is CASSLERAVALHF. The CDR3 nucleotides are TGTGCCAGCAGCCTAGAGCGGGCGGTAGCCCTCCACTTT.

The J gene is TRBJ1-6, the V gene TRBV4-3; D ambiguous. This CDR3 region has 16 residues. From germline, CDR1 is LGHNA and CDR2 YSLEER. V was cut by 1 base and J by 14 bases, with 21 bases left in between. The CDR3 DNA follows: TGCGCCAGCAGCCAAGCCGCGACACTCTCCCGATCGGCCCTCCACTTT. Protein sequence: CASSQAATLSRSALHF.

This clone has only a few counts. The chain combines TRBV29-1 with TRBJ1-1; D is unresolved. The CDR3 is made up of 13 amino acids. V lost 3 bases and J lost 0, with 8 bases in between. Germline values: CDR1 SQVTM, CDR2 ANQGSEA. CDR3 residues: CSVEREMNTEAFF. CDR3 coding DNA: TGCAGCGTTGAGAGGGAGATGAACACTGAAGCTTTCTTT.

The V call is TRBV7-6, the J call TRBJ2-1; 10 bases are a match to TRBD2. The CDR3 loop spans 20 amino acids. The V gene end was trimmed by 6 bases and the J gene end by 1 base; junction bases not matched to a gene: 18. Germline CDR1 SGHVS, CDR2 FNYEAQ. CDR3 bases: TGTGCCAGCAGTCCGACAGCGGGGGGGCTTCATAGAGAGTCCTACAATGAGCAGTTCTTC. Protein sequence: CASSPTAGGLHRESYNEQFF.